These 20 T cell receptor beta chains came from one sample sequenced in a study. MiXCR was run by TCRdb on the 5' RACE reads, yielding one entry per CDR3 protein. The sample contains about 50,000 distinct CDR3 sequences, 28% of which appear only once. Material: naive CD4+ T cells sorted from blood. The subset was: naive CD4+ T cells, CD4+CD45RA+CD25-. These receptors came from a female donor with breast cancer.

As to this clonotype: One end of the junction fails to match germline, which may point to a read error. This sequence joins TRBV12-3 or TRBV12-4 and TRBJ2-1; D unresolved. This CDR3 spans 16 amino acids. Written as DNA, the CDR3 is TGTGCCAGCAGTTTCTCTTTGGGTGTGTCCCACAATGAGCAGCTCTTC. This encodes CASSFSLGVSHNEQLF.

This clonotype is medium-sized (0.01 to 0.1%) within its sample. The rearrangement joins TRBV20-1 to TRBJ2-5; D remains unclear. The CDR3 spans 14 residues. The V gene lost 6 bases and the J gene lost 5 bases, with 19 bases spanning the gap. CDR1 and CDR2 (germline): DFQATT, SNEGSKA (reference sequence). The CDR3 loop is CSAQDLSLKETQYF. CDR3 in DNA: TGCAGTGCCCAGGATCTCTCGCTTAAGGAGACCCAGTACTTC.

The chain employs TRBV9 and TRBJ2-3; TRBD1 or TRBD2 may be the D gene (6 bases each). V was shortened by 4 bases and J by 2 bases, with 14 bases between the two germline ends. The germline gives CDR1 SGDLS, CDR2 YYNGEE. This CDR3 is 15 amino acids long. Here the CDR3 reads CASSRGTGLTDTQYF. The DNA of the CDR3 is TGTGCCAGCAGCAGGGGGACTGGCCTCACAGATACGCAGTATTTT.

The V and J genes are TRBV28 and TRBJ1-5; a weak D match, TRBD1 (5 bases). This CDR3 spans 14 amino acids. Germline V gene sequence: CDR1 MDHEN, CDR2 SYDVKM. Trimming stripped 5 bases from V and 6 bases from J, with 14 bases between. The chain's CDR3 is CASSPSRDFQPQHF. Written as DNA, the CDR3 is TGTGCCAGCAGTCCCAGCAGGGATTTTCAGCCCCAGCATTTT.

This chain uses TRBV30 with TRBJ1-1; possibly TRBD1 for D (5 bases). The germline gives CDR1 GTSNPN, CDR2 SVGIG (reference sequence). The CDR3 spans 13 residues. V was cut by 5 bases and J by 5 bases, with 15 bases left in between. The CDR3 nucleotides read TGTGCCTGGTCAGCAGGGAGGCGGACTGAAGCTTTCTTT. This gives the protein CAWSAGRRTEAFF.

This clonotype was found a few times. The J gene is TRBJ2-5, the V gene TRBV7-2, with 7 positions matching TRBD2. Germline trimming cut 4 bases from V and 5 bases from J; bases unmatched to any gene: 7. Germline V lookup: CDR1 SGHTA, CDR2 FQGNSA. The CDR3 totals 14 residues. The CDR3 loop is CASSSNAGAETQYF. In DNA, the CDR3 is TGTGCCAGCAGCTCCAATGCGGGAGCCGAGACCCAGTACTTC. Complete variable domain (other parts from reference TRBV7-2 and TRBJ2-5): GAGVSQSPSNKVTEKGKDVELRCDPISGHTALYWYRQSLGQGLEFLIYFQGNSAPDKSGLPSDRFSAERTGGSVSTLTIQRTQQEDSAVYLCASSSNAGAETQYFGPGTRLLVL.

V is TRBV7-2 and J is TRBJ2-1; the match to TRBD1 covers 11 bases. This CDR3 region has 17 residues. Germline values: CDR1 SGHTA, CDR2 FQGNSA. With 1 base clipped from V and 6 bases from J, the junction kept 8 bases outside the gene matches. CDR3 in DNA: TGTGCCAGCAGCTTAGGCTCCGGGACAGGGGGGGTCAATGAGCAGTTCTTC. It is translated as CASSLGSGTGGVNEQFF. Combining the CDR3 with reference TRBV7-2 and TRBJ2-1 gives the whole variable domain GAGVSQSPSNKVTEKGKDVELRCDPISGHTALYWYRQSLGQGLEFLIYFQGNSAPDKSGLPSDRFSAERTGGSVSTLTIQRTQQEDSAVYLCASSLGSGTGGVNEQFFGPGTRLTVL.

This clonotype came up a few times. The chain uses TRBV7-2 and TRBJ2-7; TRBD2 aligns across 8 bases. The CDR3 extends over 17 amino acids. In germline, CDR1 is SGHTA, CDR2 FQGNSA. V lost 4 bases, J lost 4 bases, and 15 bases stayed unmatched. The CDR3: CASSSSGIAGLLYEQYF. CDR3 nucleotide sequence: TGTGCCAGCAGCTCCAGTGGTATAGCGGGACTGCTATACGAGCAGTACTTC.

The J gene is TRBJ1-2, the V gene TRBV7-2; D is perhaps TRBD1 (5 bases). Germline V lookup: CDR1 SGHTA, CDR2 FQGNSA. V was pared by 2 bases and J by 7 bases, with 14 bases between. The CDR3 contains 14 residues. The DNA for the CDR3 is TGTGCCAGCAGCTTATTCGAAGGGGTAGGTGGCTACACCTTC. Encoded protein: CASSLFEGVGGYTF.

The rearrangement uses TRBV12-3 or TRBV12-4 and TRBJ1-2; D remains unclear. The V end was cut by 6 bases, the J end by 2 bases, with 4 bases between. The length of the CDR3 is 11 residues. CDR3 coding DNA: TGTGCCAGCAGCAAGAACTATGGCTACACCTTC. Encoded protein: CASSKNYGYTF.

This chain links TRBV6-2 or TRBV6-3 with TRBJ2-1; D may be TRBD2 (5 bases). This CDR3 has 16 amino acids. The germline V and J ends were trimmed by 8 bases and 5 bases, with 22 bases remaining between them. Germline CDR1 reads MNHEY; CDR2 reads SVGEGT. CDR3 DNA sequence: TGTGCCAGCTCTAAAACCGGACTTGCAGGTGACAATGAGCAGTTCTTC. This sequence encodes CASSKTGLAGDNEQFF.

CDR3 loop: CASSLSGDTQYF. The CDR3 region has the DNA TGTGCCAGCAGCTTATCCGGAGATACGCAGTATTTT. J is TRBJ2-3 and V is TRBV7-2; D unresolved. CDR3 length equals 12 residues. V shed 2 bases and J shed 5 bases, with 5 bases lying between them. Germline CDR1 and CDR2: SGHTA and FQGNSA.

This clonotype was counted ten times or more. The chain carries TRBV20-1 and TRBJ2-4; TRBD1 aligns across 10 bases. The ends lost 1 base at V and 8 bases at J; junction bases unmatched: 11. Per germline, CDR1 DFQATT and CDR2 SNEGSKA (reference sequence). This CDR3 is 16 amino acids long. DNA for the CDR3: TGCAGTGCTAGAGCCCCAAAGACAGGGGGCGGGGACATTCAGTACTTC. It encodes CSARAPKTGGGDIQYF.

This clonotype showed up just a few times. The chain recombines TRBV24-1 with TRBJ2-5; 7 bases fit TRBD2. J was trimmed by 5 bases and V by 5 bases; bases with no gene match: 7. This CDR3 spans 14 amino acids. Germline V lookup: CDR1 KGHDR, CDR2 SFDVKD. The CDR3 bases are TGTGCCACCAGTGCCGGCGGGAGTGGGGAGACCCAGTACTTC. Protein sequence: CATSAGGSGETQYF.

V gene TRBV5-1 combines with J gene TRBJ2-3; 9 positions agree with TRBD2. The V segment lost 4 bases and the J segment 5 bases; nucleotides outside the gene matches: 8. The V gene's germline CDR1 is SGHRS and CDR2 YFSETQ. This CDR3 region has 15 residues. CDR3 in amino acids: CASSPSSGRIDTQYF. CDR3 sequence (DNA): TGCGCCAGCAGCCCTTCCAGCGGGAGGATAGATACGCAGTATTTT.

The genes are TRBV4-3 and TRBJ2-2; a weak D match, TRBD2 (5 bases). The CDR3 consists of 16 residues. Trimming removed 0 bases at V and 5 bases at J, with 13 bases between. Germline V CDR1 and CDR2: LGHNA, YSLEER. The CDR3 reads CASSQDRGPRTGELFF. The CDR3 nucleotides read TGCGCCAGCAGCCAAGATAGAGGGCCGCGGACCGGGGAGCTGTTTTTT.

This chain connects TRBV11-3 to TRBJ1-6, with TRBD1 as a possible D gene (6 bases). CDR3 length: 16 residues. Trimming shortened V by 2 bases and J by 7 bases, and 15 bases separated the two germline ends. Germline V lookup: CDR1 SGHNT, CDR2 YENEEA. The CDR3 nucleotides are TGTGCCAGCAGCTTAACCTCGACAGGCAGCAATTCACCCCTCCACTTT. Translation: CASSLTSTGSNSPLHF.

The chain employs TRBV10-3 and TRBJ2-7; possible D gene TRBD1, 5 bases. The ends were cut back, 6 bases at V and 4 bases at J, with 10 bases in the middle. The CDR3 has 12 amino acids. Per germline, CDR1 ENHRY and CDR2 SYGVKD. The CDR3 DNA reads TGTGCCATCAGGGACACGTTATACGAGCAGTACTTC. Translation gives CAIRDTLYEQYF.

As regards this clonotype: Germline is not matched at one junction end, which may reflect a read error. The chain recombines TRBV4-2 with TRBJ2-2; TRBD2 agrees at 7 bases. The CDR3 consists of 15 residues. Germline V CDR1 and CDR2: LGHNA, YNFKEQ. The CDR3 bases are TGTGCCAGCGGCCAAACTAGCGTAAACACCGGGGAGCTGTTTTTT. Translation gives CASGQTSVNTGELFF.

There are a few counts of this clonotype. The conserved phenylalanine or tryptophan normally closing the CDR3 is absent here, so this likely arose from a read error. V is TRBV5-1 and J is TRBJ2-4; the match to TRBD2 covers 11 bases. The CDR3 sequence is 18 residues long. Germline CDR1 and CDR2: SGHRS and YFSETQ. V trimming: 0 bases; J trimming: 0 bases; junction bases outside the gene matches: 5. The CDR3 sequence: CASSLEGTSGGAKNIQYS. CDR3 bases: TGCGCCAGCAGCTTGGAGGGGACTAGCGGAGGAGCCAAAAACATTCAGTACTCC.